This TCR beta chain was captured by sequencing in a study of shared clonotypes between healthy human individuals. CD8 cells classed as naive were CD45RO-negative and positively selected for CCR7, excluding terminally differentiated effector memory CD45RA+ cells. Libraries were prepared by immunoSEQ multiplex PCR; TCRdb keeps only in-frame clonotypes and omits some of them. Among approximately 720,000 clones, 90% to 95% were seen once, and the ten largest hold approximately 22%. Germline V lookup: CDR1 LNHDA, CDR2 SQIVND (reference sequence). The CDR3 contains 15 residues. The germline V and J ends were trimmed by 6 bases and 3 bases, with 15 bases remaining between them.

The sequencing input was naive CD8+ T cells sorted from blood. The gene calls are TRBV19 and TRBJ2-1; the D is unclear. This sequence was found in a young man in good health. CDR3 sequence reads: CASSIDTEDYNEQFF. The CDR3 DNA is TGTGCCAGTAGCATCGACACCGAAGACTACAATGAGCAGTTCTTC.